What follows are 7 T cell receptor beta chains derived from one specimen sequenced in a study of shared clonotypes between healthy human individuals. Only in-frame clones appear in the TCRdb table, and some are missing; sequencing was by immunoSEQ multiplex PCR. In the table there are roughly 760,000 clones, 74% of which are singletons. Source material: memory CD4+ T cells sorted from blood. Subset denoted: CD45RA-negative fraction. These receptors all stem from a woman younger than 45 in good health.

V usage is TRBV4-1 and J usage is TRBJ2-4; 10 bases line up with TRBD2. J gave up 2 bases and V 1 base, and 14 bases lay outside the gene matches. This CDR3 spans 20 amino acids. Germline V gene lookup returns CDR1 MGHRA and CDR2 YSYEKL. CDR3 DNA: TGCGCCAGCAGCCAAGGCGGGGAAGCGGGAGGGCCGAGGACCAAAAACATTCAGTACTTC. Its protein is CASSQGGEAGGPRTKNIQYF.

V is TRBV12-5 and J is TRBJ2-5; D unclear. Germline V lookup: CDR1 LGHNT, CDR2 FRNRAP. The CDR3 length is 15 residues. The ends were cut back, 1 base at V and 5 bases at J, with 14 bases in the middle. For the CDR3, the DNA is TGTGCTAGTGGTTTGGGACGGTCCCACTGGGAGACCCAGTACTTC. Translated, it gives CASGLGRSHWETQYF.

This chain uses TRBV5-1 with TRBJ2-1, with unresolved D. The CDR3 has 15 amino acids. Germline V gives CDR1 SGHRS, CDR2 YFSETQ. Trimming removed 0 bases from V and 2 bases from J, with 9 bases in between. CDR3 DNA: TGCGCCAGCAGCTTGGTGTCGGACCCCTACAATGAGCAGTTCTTC. Encoded protein: CASSLVSDPYNEQFF.

The V gene is TRBV2, the J gene TRBJ2-5; 11 bases are shared with TRBD2. The last part of the DNA fits TRBJ2-7 better; the J call may be wrong. Germline CDR1 and CDR2: SNHLY and FYNNEI. This CDR3 is 15 amino acids long. The CDR3 sequence is CASRLAGALSYEQYF. The DNA of the CDR3 is TGTGCCAGCAGACTAGCGGGAGCCCTCTCCTACGAGCAGTACTTC.

The chain uses TRBV7-9 and TRBJ2-3; 10 nucleotides line up with TRBD2. Trimming removed 5 bases from V and 1 base from J; junction bases left unmatched: 6. The germline gives CDR1 SEHNR, CDR2 FQNEAQ (reference sequence). The CDR3 sequence is 16 residues long. CDR3 residues: CASSPRLAGGTDTQYF. CDR3 bases: TGTGCCAGCAGCCCCCGGCTAGCGGGGGGCACAGATACGCAGTATTTT. The full variable domain, its missing parts supplied by reference TRBV7-9 and TRBJ2-3, is DTGVSQNPRHKITKRGQNVTFRCDPISEHNRLYWYRQTLGQGPEFLTYFQNEAQLEKSRLLSDRFSAERPKGSFSTLEIQRTEQGDSAMYLCASSPRLAGGTDTQYFGPGTRLTVL.

The gene calls are TRBV28 and TRBJ1-5; D perhaps matches TRBD1 (5 bases). Trimming took 8 bases from V and 0 from J, leaving 17 bases between them. Germline V gene data show CDR1 as MDHEN and CDR2 as SYDVKM. The CDR3 contains 16 residues. The CDR3 spells CASGGAGQHSNQPQHF. The CDR3 DNA reads as TGTGCCAGCGGGGGAGCCGGGCAGCATAGCAATCAGCCCCAGCATTTT. Complete variable domain (other parts from reference TRBV28 and TRBJ1-5): DVKVTQSSRYLVKRTGEKVFLECVQDMDHENMFWYRQDPGLGLRLIYFSYDVKMKEKGDIPEGYSVSREKKERFSLILESASTNQTSMYLCASGGAGQHSNQPQHFGDGTRLSIL.

J is TRBJ2-2 and V is TRBV12-5, with D unclear. The CDR3 length is 12 residues. Looked up from germline, CDR1 is LGHNT and CDR2 is FRNRAP. Trimming left V 4 bases short and J 6 bases short, with 6 bases between. Here the CDR3 reads CASGSFSGELFF. CDR3 DNA sequence: TGTGCTAGTGGTTCCTTTTCCGGGGAGCTGTTTTTT.